This entry is about one TCR beta chain. The data derive from a study of blood T cell repertoires in COVID-19. Looking at the study overall: PBMCs, B-cell-depleted T cells, or T cells provided the cDNA or gDNA that made up the material.

Germline V gives CDR1 SGHNT, CDR2 YYREEE (reference sequence). This CDR3 is 15 amino acids long. With 4 bases clipped from V and 4 bases from J, the junction kept 9 bases outside the gene matches. Profiled with immunoSEQ multiplex PCR; TCRdb holds only in-frame clones, not every one. The table lists more than 200,000 clones, about four fifths of them singletons. V and J are TRBV5-4 and TRBJ2-7, with 9 bases matching TRBD1. Sequenced input: peripheral blood. The sequence was obtained from a middle-aged woman with active or convalescent COVID-19. The CDR3 coding sequence is TGTGCCAGCAGCACTGGACAGGGGAGGGCGTACGAGCAGTACTTC. It is translated as CASSTGQGRAYEQYF.